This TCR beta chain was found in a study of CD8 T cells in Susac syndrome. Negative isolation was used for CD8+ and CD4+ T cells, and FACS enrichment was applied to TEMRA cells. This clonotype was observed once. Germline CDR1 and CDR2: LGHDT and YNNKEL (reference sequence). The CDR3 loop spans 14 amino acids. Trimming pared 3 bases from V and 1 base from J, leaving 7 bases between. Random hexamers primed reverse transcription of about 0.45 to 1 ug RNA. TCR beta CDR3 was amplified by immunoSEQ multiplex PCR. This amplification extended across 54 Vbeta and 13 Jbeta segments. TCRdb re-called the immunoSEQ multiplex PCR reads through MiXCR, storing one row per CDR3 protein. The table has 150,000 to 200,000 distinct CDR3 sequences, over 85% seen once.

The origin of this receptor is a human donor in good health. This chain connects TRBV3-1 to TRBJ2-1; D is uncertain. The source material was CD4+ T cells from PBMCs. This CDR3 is CASSHLGSYNEQFF. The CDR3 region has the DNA TGTGCCAGCAGCCACTTGGGGTCCTACAATGAGCAGTTCTTC.